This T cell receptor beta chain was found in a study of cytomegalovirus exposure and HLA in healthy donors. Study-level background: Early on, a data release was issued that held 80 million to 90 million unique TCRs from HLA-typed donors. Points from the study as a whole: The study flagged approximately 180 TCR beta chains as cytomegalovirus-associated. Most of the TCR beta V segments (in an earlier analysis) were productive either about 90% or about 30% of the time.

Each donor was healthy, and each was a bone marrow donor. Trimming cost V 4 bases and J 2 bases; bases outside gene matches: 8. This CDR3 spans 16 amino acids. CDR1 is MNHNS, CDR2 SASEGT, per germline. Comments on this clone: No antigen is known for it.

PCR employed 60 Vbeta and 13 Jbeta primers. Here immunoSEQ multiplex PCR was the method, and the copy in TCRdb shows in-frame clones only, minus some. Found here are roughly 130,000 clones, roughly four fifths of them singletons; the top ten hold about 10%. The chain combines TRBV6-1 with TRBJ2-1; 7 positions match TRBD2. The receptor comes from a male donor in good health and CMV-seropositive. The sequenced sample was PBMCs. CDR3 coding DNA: TGTGCCAGCAGTGCGGGACTCCTAGCGGCCTACAATGAGCAGTTCTTC. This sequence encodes CASSAGLLAAYNEQFF.